Listed below are T cell receptor beta chains from one sample, sequenced in a study of beta chain features in type 1 diabetes. Profiling relied on immunoSEQ multiplex PCR, and the TCRdb table lists in-frame clones only, not all of them. The sample holds over 200,000 clones; approximately 11% are singletons and the top ten take around 0.017%. The sequenced sample consisted of naive CD4+ T cells from blood. The source of these receptors is a man aged 25-40 years with type 1 diabetes. Each CDR3 is given with its conserved first and last residue. Fields, in order: J gene, CDR3 length, V gene, clone size, D gene, CDR3 protein, CDR3 DNA. D genes are given only for firm matches. Rows give clone size only sometimes, using once, few, many, or a class for an expanded clone.

J: TRBJ1-1; length: 14; V: TRBV5-1; size: NA; D: TRBD1; CDR3: CASSSTGENTEAFF; DNA: TGCGCCAGCAGCTCCACAGGGGAGAACACTGAAGCTTTCTTT
J: TRBJ2-1; length: 13; V: TRBV4-3; size: few; D: NA; CDR3: CASSQDLYNEQFF; DNA: TGCGCCAGCAGCCAAGACCTCTACAATGAGCAGTTCTTC
J: TRBJ1-1; length: 14; V: TRBV7-9; size: few; D: TRBD1; CDR3: CASSLGGSNTEAFF; DNA: TGTGCCAGCAGCCTAGGGGGCAGCAACACTGAAGCTTTCTTT
J: TRBJ2-3; length: 15; V: TRBV6-5; size: NA; D: NA; CDR3: CASSYGPGHTDTQYF; DNA: TGTGCCAGCAGTTACGGCCCGGGACACACAGATACGCAGTATTTT
J: TRBJ1-1; length: 15; V: TRBV18; size: NA; D: TRBD1; CDR3: CASSQTGEVNTEAFF; DNA: TGTGCCAGCTCACAAACAGGGGAGGTGAACACTGAAGCTTTCTTT
J: TRBJ2-3; length: 14; V: TRBV2; size: once; D: TRBD2; CDR3: CASNLAGTGDTQYF; DNA: TGTGCCAGCAACCTAGCGGGAACAGGGGATACGCAGTATTTT
J: TRBJ2-7; length: 15; V: TRBV4-3; size: few; D: NA; CDR3: CASSLSGQSSYEQYF; DNA: TGCGCCAGCAGCCTCTCCGGACAGAGCTCCTACGAGCAGTACTTC
J: TRBJ1-6; length: 16; V: TRBV12-5; size: NA; D: NA; CDR3: CASGLVLGQLNSPLHF; DNA: TGTGCTAGTGGTTTGGTACTTGGACAGCTTAATTCACCCCTCCACTTT
J: TRBJ2-3; length: 16; V: TRBV4-2; size: NA; D: TRBD2; CDR3: CASSQDLGRGGDTQYF; DNA: TGTGCCAGCAGCCAAGATCTGGGGCGGGGGGGGGATACGCAGTATTTT
J: TRBJ1-1; length: 14; V: TRBV5-1; size: NA; D: NA; CDR3: CASSPDGTYTEAFF; DNA: TGCGCCAGCAGCCCAGACGGGACATACACTGAAGCTTTCTTT
J: TRBJ2-1; length: 14; V: TRBV4-1; size: few; D: NA; CDR3: CASSLPRRGNEQFF; DNA: TGCGCCAGCAGCCTACCGCGTAGGGGTAATGAGCAGTTCTTC
J: TRBJ1-3; length: 12; V: TRBV6-6; size: NA; D: NA; CDR3: CASRSSGNTIYF; DNA: TGTGCCAGCAGGAGCTCTGGAAACACCATATATTTT
J: TRBJ1-6; length: 15; V: TRBV7-9; size: few; D: NA; CDR3: CASSLAPLAASPLHF; DNA: TGTGCCAGCAGCTTAGCTCCCCTGGCGGCTTCACCCCTCCACTTT
J: TRBJ2-5; length: 16; V: TRBV28; size: NA; D: NA; CDR3: CASSSPPRGLEETQYF; DNA: TGTGCCAGCAGTTCTCCCCCCAGGGGCTTGGAGGAGACCCAGTACTTC
J: TRBJ1-1; length: 14; V: TRBV18; size: NA; D: NA; CDR3: CASSQGVQNTEAFF; DNA: TGTGCCAGCTCACAAGGAGTTCAGAACACTGAAGCTTTCTTT
J: TRBJ2-1; length: 12; V: TRBV2; size: NA; D: NA; CDR3: CASSARGREQFF; DNA: TGTGCCAGCAGTGCTCGTGGGCGTGAGCAGTTCTTC
J: TRBJ2-5; length: 14; V: TRBV5-1; size: NA; D: TRBD2; CDR3: CASSFGTSEETQYF; DNA: TGCGCCAGCAGCTTTGGGACTAGTGAAGAGACCCAGTACTTC
J: TRBJ1-2; length: 15; V: TRBV2; size: few; D: NA; CDR3: CASSLRTSTTYGYTF; DNA: TGTGCCAGCAGTCTTCGGACTTCCACCACCTATGGCTACACCTTC
J: TRBJ2-1; length: 16; V: TRBV6-1; size: few; D: NA; CDR3: CASSGWEASSYNEQFF; DNA: TGTGCCAGCAGTGGATGGGAGGCGTCCTCCTACAATGAGCAGTTCTTC
J: TRBJ2-1; length: 13; V: TRBV18; size: NA; D: NA; CDR3: CASSFDQSNEQFF; DNA: TGTGCCAGCTCGTTTGATCAGTCCAATGAGCAGTTCTTC
J: TRBJ2-2; length: 15; V: TRBV9; size: few; D: NA; CDR3: CASAGYPLNTGELFF; DNA: TGTGCCAGCGCCGGGTACCCGTTGAACACCGGGGAGCTGTTTTTT
J: TRBJ2-3; length: 14; V: TRBV15; size: few; D: NA; CDR3: CATSREAATDTQYF; DNA: TGTGCCACCAGCAGAGAGGCGGCGACAGATACGCAGTATTTT
J: TRBJ2-1; length: 15; V: TRBV5-4; size: NA; D: TRBD2; CDR3: CASSPRRGERDEQFF; DNA: TGTGCCAGCAGCCCGCGGCGGGGGGAGCGGGATGAGCAGTTCTTC
J: TRBJ2-2; length: 15; V: TRBV18; size: few; D: NA; CDR3: CASSPRTANTGELFF; DNA: TGTGCCAGCTCACCAAGGACAGCTAACACCGGGGAGCTGTTTTTT
J: TRBJ2-7; length: 18; V: TRBV10-3; size: NA; D: NA; CDR3: CAISQGAAGRGGGYEQYF; DNA: TGTGCCATCAGCCAGGGGGCCGCAGGTAGGGGGGGTGGCTACGAGCAGTACTTC
J: TRBJ2-7; length: 14; V: TRBV27; size: NA; D: TRBD1; CDR3: CASSKRRGHDEQYF; DNA: TGTGCCAGCAGCAAACGAAGGGGGCACGACGAGCAGTACTTC
J: TRBJ2-1; length: 15; V: TRBV19; size: many; D: NA; CDR3: CASRTPGEVSNEQFF; DNA: TGTGCCAGTAGAACTCCAGGGGAAGTGAGTAATGAGCAGTTCTTC
J: TRBJ1-6; length: 14; V: TRBV12-5; size: few; D: NA; CDR3: CASAARGGISPLHF; DNA: TGTGCTAGTGCCGCCCGTGGAGGGATCTCACCCCTCCACTTT
J: TRBJ2-5; length: 15; V: TRBV5-1; size: few; D: TRBD2; CDR3: CASSSGGAGEETQYF; DNA: TGCGCCAGCAGCTCCGGAGGGGCGGGGGAGGAGACCCAGTACTTC
J: TRBJ2-5; length: 13; V: TRBV11-2; size: few; D: NA; CDR3: CASSLVTEETQYF; DNA: TGTGCCAGCAGCTTAGTAACGGAAGAGACCCAGTACTTC
J: TRBJ1-1; length: 13; V: TRBV5-4; size: few; D: NA; CDR3: CASSGQRGTEAFF; DNA: TGTGCCAGCAGCGGACAACGGGGGACTGAAGCTTTCTTT
J: TRBJ2-5; length: 16; V: TRBV5-1; size: NA; D: TRBD2; CDR3: CASSAGTRPFQETQYF; DNA: TGCGCCAGCAGCGCCGGGACTAGGCCCTTCCAAGAGACCCAGTACTTC
J: TRBJ1-2; length: 17; V: TRBV25-1; size: few; D: TRBD1; CDR3: CASSPGTGKYEMDGYTF; DNA: TGTGCCAGCAGTCCAGGGACAGGGAAATATGAAATGGATGGCTACACCTTC
J: TRBJ1-2; length: 15; V: TRBV5-1; size: few; D: TRBD1; CDR3: CASSLQQGAGYGYTF; DNA: TGCGCCAGCAGCCTCCAACAGGGGGCTGGCTATGGCTACACCTTC
J: TRBJ2-1; length: 16; V: TRBV6-6; size: NA; D: TRBD2; CDR3: CASSYSSSGGGNEQFF; DNA: TGTGCCAGCAGTTACTCGAGTAGCGGGGGGGGTAATGAGCAGTTCTTC
J: TRBJ2-7; length: 14; V: TRBV28; size: few; D: NA; CDR3: CASSYGSPNYEQYF; DNA: TGTGCCAGCAGCTACGGGAGTCCGAACTACGAGCAGTACTTC
J: TRBJ2-5; length: 15; V: TRBV18; size: few; D: TRBD1; CDR3: CASSPRQGARETQYF; DNA: TGTGCCAGCTCACCCCGACAGGGGGCCCGGGAGACCCAGTACTTC
J: TRBJ1-1; length: 14; V: TRBV7-3; size: NA; D: TRBD1; CDR3: CASSLTSGGTEAFF; DNA: TGTGCCAGCAGCTTAACTTCAGGGGGCACTGAAGCTTTCTTT
J: TRBJ2-1; length: 11; V: TRBV19; size: few; D: NA; CDR3: CASSSYNEQFF; DNA: TGTGCCAGTAGCTCTTACAATGAGCAGTTCTTC
J: TRBJ1-4; length: 12; V: TRBV30; size: few; D: NA; CDR3: CAWTGRTEKLFF; DNA: TGTGCCTGGACAGGGAGGACGGAAAAACTGTTTTTT
J: TRBJ2-1; length: 11; V: TRBV25-1; size: few; D: NA; CDR3: CASSLLNEQFF; DNA: TGTGCCAGCAGCCTCCTCAATGAGCAGTTCTTC
J: TRBJ2-3; length: 15; V: TRBV7-9; size: NA; D: NA; CDR3: CASSLTRASTDTQYF; DNA: TGTGCCAGCAGCTTAACTAGGGCTAGCACAGATACGCAGTATTTT
J: TRBJ2-7; length: 15; V: TRBV11-2; size: NA; D: TRBD1; CDR3: CASRAIRGITYEQYF; DNA: TGTGCCAGCAGAGCGATCAGGGGGATAACCTACGAGCAGTACTTC
J: TRBJ2-3; length: 14; V: TRBV30; size: NA; D: NA; CDR3: CAWRELGDTDTQYF; DNA: TGTGCCTGGAGAGAACTCGGTGACACAGATACGCAGTATTTT
J: TRBJ2-1; length: 15; V: TRBV7-6; size: NA; D: NA; CDR3: CASTLSGEPYNEQFF; DNA: TGTGCCAGCACCCTCTCCGGGGAACCCTACAATGAGCAGTTCTTC
J: TRBJ1-2; length: 15; V: TRBV5-1; size: NA; D: NA; CDR3: CASSLEAGSTYGYTF; DNA: TGCGCCAGCAGCTTGGAGGCAGGGTCCACATATGGCTACACCTTC
J: TRBJ2-1; length: 18; V: TRBV4-1; size: NA; D: TRBD2; CDR3: CASSHDPGVSAWGGFIFF; DNA: TGCGCCAGCAGCCACGATCCCGGGGTCTCGGCGTGGGGGGGGTTTATCTTCTTC
J: TRBJ1-4; length: 15; V: TRBV4-3; size: few; D: TRBD1; CDR3: CASSQGGQGAVKLFF; DNA: TGCGCCAGCAGCCAAGGGGGACAGGGGGCGGTAAAACTGTTTTTT
J: TRBJ2-7; length: 13; V: TRBV5-1; size: few; D: NA; CDR3: CASRPGLTYEQYF; DNA: TGCGCCAGCAGACCCGGGTTGACCTACGAGCAGTACTTC
J: TRBJ2-7; length: 15; V: TRBV9; size: NA; D: TRBD1; CDR3: CASSGGQGGSYEQYF; DNA: TGTGCCAGCAGCGGCGGACAGGGGGGTTCCTACGAGCAGTACTTC
J: TRBJ1-5; length: 17; V: TRBV19; size: few; D: TRBD1; CDR3: CASSTDRSFYSNQPQHF; DNA: TGTGCCAGTAGTACGGACAGGTCCTTCTATAGCAATCAGCCCCAGCATTTT
J: TRBJ2-1; length: 11; V: TRBV29-1; size: NA; D: NA; CDR3: CSAYRAGEQFF; DNA: TGCAGCGCCTACAGGGCTGGTGAGCAGTTCTTC
J: TRBJ1-2; length: 15; V: TRBV9; size: NA; D: NA; CDR3: CASSAGNRVGYGYTF; DNA: TGTGCCAGCAGCGCCGGAAACAGGGTTGGCTATGGCTACACCTTC
J: TRBJ2-7; length: 13; V: TRBV28; size: few; D: NA; CDR3: CASSPGPTYEQYF; DNA: TGTGCCAGCAGTCCCGGTCCGACCTACGAGCAGTACTTC
J: TRBJ1-1; length: 14; V: TRBV6-6; size: NA; D: NA; CDR3: CASSYRRGNTEAFF; DNA: TGTGCCAGCAGTTATCGCAGGGGGAACACTGAAGCTTTCTTT
J: TRBJ2-5; length: 14; V: TRBV5-1; size: NA; D: NA; CDR3: CASSLAPGKETQYF; DNA: TGCGCCAGCAGCTTGGCCCCGGGGAAGGAGACCCAGTACTTC
J: TRBJ2-5; length: 14; V: TRBV11-2; size: NA; D: NA; CDR3: CASSFSGITAAQYF; DNA: TGTGCCAGCAGCTTTTCAGGAATCACGGCCGCCCAGTACTTC